Listed here are 4 T cell receptor beta chains from one sample, sequenced in a study of T cell clones after liver transplantation. The method was immunoSEQ multiplex PCR; TCRdb's version includes in-frame clones alone and lacks a portion of them. Seen here are about 120,000 clones, 90% observed once, and the top ten hold 0.83%. The source was CD4+ T cells from blood, collected 12 months after liver transplant. These receptors were taken from a human patient who received a liver transplant. Some T cells may be transferred from the graft donor.

The chain links TRBV30 to TRBJ2-3; D gene uncertain. The CDR3 contains 13 residues. Germline CDR1 is GTSNPN and CDR2 is SVGIG (reference sequence). V was pared by 5 bases and J by 7 bases, with 16 bases between. The CDR3 DNA reads as TGTGCCTGGGGAGTCAGCGTTGGTCATACGCAGTATTTT. Translated: CAWGVSVGHTQYF.

The V gene is TRBV11-2, the J gene TRBJ2-1, with 9 bases aligning to TRBD1. Germline V gene data show CDR1 as SGHAT and CDR2 as FQNNGV. The V segment lost 4 bases and the J segment 5 bases; nucleotides outside the gene matches: 6. The CDR3 length is 15 residues. The chain's CDR3 is CASSSTGTGNNEQFF. The CDR3 DNA sequence: TGTGCCAGCAGCTCCACCGGGACAGGGAACAATGAGCAGTTCTTC.

This sequence joins TRBV6-6 and TRBJ2-7; D is undetermined. Trimming took 4 bases from V and 0 from J, leaving 10 bases between them. The CDR3 is 14 residues long. Germline V gives CDR1 MNHNY, CDR2 SVGAGI (reference sequence). CDR3 bases: TGTGCCAGCAGTTGGCCAGAGAGCTCCTACGAGCAGTACTTC. It encodes CASSWPESSYEQYF.

The CDR3 loop is CASSQSYEQYF. The CDR3 coding sequence is TGTGCCAGCAGCCAGAGTTACGAGCAGTACTTC. This chain links TRBV6-5 with TRBJ2-7; the D is unclear. Germline V gene data show CDR1 as MNHEY and CDR2 as SVGAGI. CDR3 length equals 11 residues. V shed 6 bases and J shed 4 bases, with 7 bases lying between them.